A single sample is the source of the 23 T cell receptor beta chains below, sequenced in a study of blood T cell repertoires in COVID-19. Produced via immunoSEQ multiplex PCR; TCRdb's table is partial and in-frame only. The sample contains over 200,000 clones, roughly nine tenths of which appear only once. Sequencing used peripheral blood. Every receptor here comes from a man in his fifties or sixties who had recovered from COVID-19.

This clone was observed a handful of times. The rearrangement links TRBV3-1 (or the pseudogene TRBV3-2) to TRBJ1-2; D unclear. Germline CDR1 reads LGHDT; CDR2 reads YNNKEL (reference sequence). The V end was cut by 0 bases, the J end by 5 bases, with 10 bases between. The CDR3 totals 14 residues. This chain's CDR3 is CASSQEEGNYGYTF. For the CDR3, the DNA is TGTGCCAGCAGCCAAGAAGAGGGTAATTATGGCTACACCTTC.

The CDR3 DNA reads TGTGCCAGTAGTATACGGGGGAACACCGGGGAGCTGTTTTTT. Translating gives CASSIRGNTGELFF. The chain carries TRBV19 and TRBJ2-2; D perhaps matches TRBD2 (5 bases). This CDR3 is 14 amino acids long. Trimming pared 2 bases from V and 1 base from J, leaving 5 bases between. Germline-derived CDR1 and CDR2 are LNHDA and SQIVND (reference sequence).

CDR3 nucleotide sequence: TGTGCCAGCGGGTTCTTAAAACCTTCGGGGGGTAGGGAAAGGGCCAAAAACATTCAGTACTTC. It is translated as CASGFLKPSGGRERAKNIQYF. V usage is TRBV27 and J usage is TRBJ2-4, with 7 bases fitting TRBD2. With 8 bases clipped from V and 1 base from J, the junction kept 26 bases outside the gene matches. CDR1 and CDR2 (germline): MNHEY, SMNVEV (reference sequence). The CDR3 loop spans 21 amino acids.

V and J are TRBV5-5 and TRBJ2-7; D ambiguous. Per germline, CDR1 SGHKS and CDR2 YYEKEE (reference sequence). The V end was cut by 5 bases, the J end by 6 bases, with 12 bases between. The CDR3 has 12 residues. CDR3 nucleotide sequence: TGTGCCAGCAGACCAACCGAGGCCGAGCAGTACTTC. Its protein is CASRPTEAEQYF.

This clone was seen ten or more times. CDR3 in DNA: TGTGCCAGCAGTGAGCGGGGGGGCACAGATACGCAGTATTTT. The encoded protein is CASSERGGTDTQYF. The genes are TRBV6-4 and TRBJ2-3; 8 bases are shared with TRBD2. V dropped 3 bases and J dropped 1; count of bases not matched to a gene: 0. Germline CDR1 and CDR2: MRHNA and SNTAGT. This CDR3 comprises 14 residues.

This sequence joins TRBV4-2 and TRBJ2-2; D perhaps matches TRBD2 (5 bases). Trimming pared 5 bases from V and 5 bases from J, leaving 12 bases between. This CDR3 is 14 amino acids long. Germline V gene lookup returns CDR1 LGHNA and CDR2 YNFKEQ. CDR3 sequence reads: CASSGGFGTGELFF. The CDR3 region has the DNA TGTGCCAGCAGCGGAGGCTTTGGGACCGGGGAGCTGTTTTTT.

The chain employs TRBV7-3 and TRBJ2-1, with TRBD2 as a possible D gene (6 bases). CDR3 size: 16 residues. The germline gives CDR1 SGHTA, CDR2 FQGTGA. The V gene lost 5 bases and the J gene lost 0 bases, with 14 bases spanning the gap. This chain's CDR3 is CASSPRLGRSYNEQFF. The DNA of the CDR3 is TGTGCCAGCAGCCCCCGACTAGGCCGCTCCTACAATGAGCAGTTCTTC.

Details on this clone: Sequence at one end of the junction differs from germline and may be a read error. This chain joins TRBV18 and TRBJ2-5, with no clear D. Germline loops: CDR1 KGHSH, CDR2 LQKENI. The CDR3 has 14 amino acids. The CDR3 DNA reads TGTGCCAGCTCAGCACCCAACTACCAAGAGACCCAGTACTTC. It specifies CASSAPNYQETQYF.

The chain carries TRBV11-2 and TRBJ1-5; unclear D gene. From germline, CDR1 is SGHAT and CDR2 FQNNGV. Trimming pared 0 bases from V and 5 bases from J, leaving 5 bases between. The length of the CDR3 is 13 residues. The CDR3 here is CASSLDNDQPQHF. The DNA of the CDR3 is TGTGCCAGCAGCTTAGACAATGATCAGCCCCAGCATTTT.

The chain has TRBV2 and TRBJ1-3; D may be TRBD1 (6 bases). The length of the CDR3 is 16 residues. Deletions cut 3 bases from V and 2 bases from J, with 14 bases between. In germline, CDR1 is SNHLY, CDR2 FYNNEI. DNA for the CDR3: TGTGCCAGCAGTGATATGGGGTCAGGGGCTGGAAACACCATATATTTT. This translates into CASSDMGSGAGNTIYF.

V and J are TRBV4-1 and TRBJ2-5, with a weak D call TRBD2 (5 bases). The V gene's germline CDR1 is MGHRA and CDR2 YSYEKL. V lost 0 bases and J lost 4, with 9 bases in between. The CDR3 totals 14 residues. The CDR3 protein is CASSQDREGETQYF. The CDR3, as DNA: TGCGCCAGCAGCCAAGACCGTGAGGGAGAGACCCAGTACTTC.

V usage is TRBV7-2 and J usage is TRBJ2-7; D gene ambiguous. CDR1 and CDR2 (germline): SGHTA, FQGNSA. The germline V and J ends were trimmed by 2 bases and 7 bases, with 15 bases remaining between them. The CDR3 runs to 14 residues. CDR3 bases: TGTGCCAGCAGCTTATCCGCAAGTACGAGGGAGCAGTACTTC. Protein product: CASSLSASTREQYF. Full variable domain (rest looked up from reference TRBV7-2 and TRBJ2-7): GAGVSQSPSNKVTEKGKDVELRCDPISGHTALYWYRQSLGQGLEFLIYFQGNSAPDKSGLPSDRFSAERTGGSVSTLTIQRTQQEDSAVYLCASSLSASTREQYFGPGTRLTVT.

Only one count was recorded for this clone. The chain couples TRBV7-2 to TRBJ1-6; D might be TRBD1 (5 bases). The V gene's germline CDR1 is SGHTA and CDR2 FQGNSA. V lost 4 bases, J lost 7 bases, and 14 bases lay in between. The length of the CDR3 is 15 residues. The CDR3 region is CASSSEGRANSPLHF. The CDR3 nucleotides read TGTGCCAGCAGCTCCGAGGGGAGGGCCAATTCACCCCTCCACTTT.

The CDR3 DNA reads as TGTGCCAGCAGCCCCCGGACAGGGGTTAGCACAGATACGCAGTATTTT. This sequence encodes CASSPRTGVSTDTQYF. The V and J genes are TRBV4-2 and TRBJ2-3; 9 nucleotides match TRBD1. Unmatched junction bases numbered 5, after V lost 4 bases and J lost 0 bases. CDR1 is LGHNA and CDR2 is YNFKEQ in the germline V gene. The CDR3 runs 16 residues.

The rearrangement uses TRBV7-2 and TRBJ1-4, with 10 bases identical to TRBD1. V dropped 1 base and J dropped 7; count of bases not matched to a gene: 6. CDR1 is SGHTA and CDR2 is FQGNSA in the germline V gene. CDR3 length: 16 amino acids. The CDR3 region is CASSLGQGALSEKLFF. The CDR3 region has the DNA TGTGCCAGCAGCTTAGGACAGGGGGCATTAAGTGAAAAACTGTTTTTT.

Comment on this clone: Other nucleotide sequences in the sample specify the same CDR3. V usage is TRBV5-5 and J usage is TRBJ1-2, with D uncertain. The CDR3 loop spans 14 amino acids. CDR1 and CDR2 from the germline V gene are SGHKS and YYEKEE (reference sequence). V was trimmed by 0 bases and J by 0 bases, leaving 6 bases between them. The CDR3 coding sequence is TGTGCCAGCAGCTTGGTTGTAGCTAACTATGGCTACACCTTC. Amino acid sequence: CASSLVVANYGYTF. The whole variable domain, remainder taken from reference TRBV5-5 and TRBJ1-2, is DAGVTQSPTHLIKTRGQQVTLRCSPISGHKSVSWYQQVLGQGPQFIFQYYEKEERGRGNFPDRFSARQFPNYSSELNVNALLLGDSALYLCASSLVVANYGYTFGSGTRLTVV.

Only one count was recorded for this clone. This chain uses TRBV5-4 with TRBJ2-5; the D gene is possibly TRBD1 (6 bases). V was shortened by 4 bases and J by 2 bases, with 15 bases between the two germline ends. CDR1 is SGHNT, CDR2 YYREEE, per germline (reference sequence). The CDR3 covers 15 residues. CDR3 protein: CASSPAGQLQETQYF. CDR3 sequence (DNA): TGTGCCAGCAGCCCGGCCGGACAGTTGCAAGAGACCCAGTACTTC.

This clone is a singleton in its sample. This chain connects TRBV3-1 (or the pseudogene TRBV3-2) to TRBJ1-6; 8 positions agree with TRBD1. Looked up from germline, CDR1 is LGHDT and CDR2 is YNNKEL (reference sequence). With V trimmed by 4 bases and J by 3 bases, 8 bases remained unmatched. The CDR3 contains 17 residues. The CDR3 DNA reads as TGTGCCAGCAGCCCCTGGACAGGGCAAAACTATAATTCACCCCTCCACTTT. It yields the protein CASSPWTGQNYNSPLHF.

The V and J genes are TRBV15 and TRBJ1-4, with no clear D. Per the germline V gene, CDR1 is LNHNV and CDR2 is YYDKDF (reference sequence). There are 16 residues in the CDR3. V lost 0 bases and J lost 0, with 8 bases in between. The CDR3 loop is CATSRDGSATNEKLFF. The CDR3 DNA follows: TGTGCCACCAGCAGAGATGGGAGTGCAACTAATGAAAAACTGTTTTTT.

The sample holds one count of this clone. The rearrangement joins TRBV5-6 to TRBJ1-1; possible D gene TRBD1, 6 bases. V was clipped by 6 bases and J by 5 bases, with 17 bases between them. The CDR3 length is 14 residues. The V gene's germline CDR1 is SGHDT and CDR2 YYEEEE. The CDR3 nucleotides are TGTGCCAGCACCGGACAGTTTCTCGGGACTGAAGCTTTCTTT. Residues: CASTGQFLGTEAFF.

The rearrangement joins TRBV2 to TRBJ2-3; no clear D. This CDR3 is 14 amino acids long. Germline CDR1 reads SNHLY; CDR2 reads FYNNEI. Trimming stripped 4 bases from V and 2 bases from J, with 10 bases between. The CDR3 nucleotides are TGTGCCAGCAGTGGGGCTGAATTCACAGATACGCAGTATTTT. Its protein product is CASSGAEFTDTQYF. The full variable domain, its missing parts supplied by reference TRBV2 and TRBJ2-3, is EPEVTQTPSHQVTQMGQEVILRCVPISNHLYFYWYRQILGQKVEFLVSFYNNEISEKSEIFDDQFSVERPDGSNFTLKIRSTKLEDSAMYFCASSGAEFTDTQYFGPGTRLTVL.

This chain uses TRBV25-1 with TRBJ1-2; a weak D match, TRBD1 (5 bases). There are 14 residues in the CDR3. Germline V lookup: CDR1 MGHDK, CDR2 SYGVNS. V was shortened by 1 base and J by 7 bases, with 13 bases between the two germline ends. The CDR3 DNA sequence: TGTGCCAGCAGTGAATTGGGTAGCCAGGGTGGCTACACCTTC. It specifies CASSELGSQGGYTF.

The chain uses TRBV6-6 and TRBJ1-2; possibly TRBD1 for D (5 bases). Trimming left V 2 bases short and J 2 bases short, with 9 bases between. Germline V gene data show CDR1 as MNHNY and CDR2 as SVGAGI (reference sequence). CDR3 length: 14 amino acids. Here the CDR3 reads CASSYKEGNYGYTF. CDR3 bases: TGTGCCAGCAGTTACAAGGAGGGGAACTATGGCTACACCTTC.